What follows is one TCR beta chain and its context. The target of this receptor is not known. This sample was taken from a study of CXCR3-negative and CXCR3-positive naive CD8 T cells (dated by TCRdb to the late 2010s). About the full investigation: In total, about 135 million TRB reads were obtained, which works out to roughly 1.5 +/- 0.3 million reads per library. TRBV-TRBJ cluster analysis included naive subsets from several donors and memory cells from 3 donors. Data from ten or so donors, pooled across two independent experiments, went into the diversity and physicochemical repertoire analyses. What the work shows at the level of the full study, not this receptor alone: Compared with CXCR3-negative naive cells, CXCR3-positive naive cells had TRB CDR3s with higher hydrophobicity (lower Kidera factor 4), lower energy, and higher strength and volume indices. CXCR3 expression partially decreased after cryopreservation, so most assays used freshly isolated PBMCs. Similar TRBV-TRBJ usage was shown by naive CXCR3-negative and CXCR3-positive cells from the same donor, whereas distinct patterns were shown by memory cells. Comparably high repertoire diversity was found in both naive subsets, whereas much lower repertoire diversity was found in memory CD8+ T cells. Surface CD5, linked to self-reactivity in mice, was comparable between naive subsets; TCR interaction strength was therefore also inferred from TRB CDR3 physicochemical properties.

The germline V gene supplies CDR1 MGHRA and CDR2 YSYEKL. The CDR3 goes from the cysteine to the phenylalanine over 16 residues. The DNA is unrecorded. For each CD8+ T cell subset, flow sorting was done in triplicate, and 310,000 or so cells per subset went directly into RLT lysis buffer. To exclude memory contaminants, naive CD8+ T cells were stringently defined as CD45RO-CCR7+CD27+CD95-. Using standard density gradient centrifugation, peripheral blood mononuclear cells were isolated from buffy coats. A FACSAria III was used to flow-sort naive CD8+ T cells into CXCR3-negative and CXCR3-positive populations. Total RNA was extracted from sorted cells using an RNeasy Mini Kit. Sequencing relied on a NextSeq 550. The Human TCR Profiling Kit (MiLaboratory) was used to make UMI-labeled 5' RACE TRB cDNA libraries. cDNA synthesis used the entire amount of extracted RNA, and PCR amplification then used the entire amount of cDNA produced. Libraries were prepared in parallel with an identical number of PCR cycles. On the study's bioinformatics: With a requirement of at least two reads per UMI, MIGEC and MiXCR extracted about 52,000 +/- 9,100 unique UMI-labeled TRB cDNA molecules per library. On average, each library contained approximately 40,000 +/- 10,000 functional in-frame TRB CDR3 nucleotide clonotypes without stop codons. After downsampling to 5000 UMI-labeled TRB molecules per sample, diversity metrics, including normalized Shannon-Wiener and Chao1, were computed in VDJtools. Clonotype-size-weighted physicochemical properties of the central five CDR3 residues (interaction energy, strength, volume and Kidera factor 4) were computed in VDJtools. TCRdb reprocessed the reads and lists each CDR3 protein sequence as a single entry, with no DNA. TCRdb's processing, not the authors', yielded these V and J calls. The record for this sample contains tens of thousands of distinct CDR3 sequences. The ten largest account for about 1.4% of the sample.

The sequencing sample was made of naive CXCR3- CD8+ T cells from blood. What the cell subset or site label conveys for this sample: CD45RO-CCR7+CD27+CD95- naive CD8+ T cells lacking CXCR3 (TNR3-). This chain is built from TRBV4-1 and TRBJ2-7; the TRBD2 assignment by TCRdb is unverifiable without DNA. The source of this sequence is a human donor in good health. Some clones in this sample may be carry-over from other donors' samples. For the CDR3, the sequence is CASSQGWSGGPYEQYF.